One and the same sample provided the 7 T cell receptor beta chains below, sequenced in a study of T cell responses to AZD1222 COVID-19 vaccine. TCRdb's table, derived via immunoSEQ multiplex PCR, lists solely in-frame clones and lacks some. The data show fewer than 200,000 clones, approximately 90% seen once. The sequenced sample was peripheral blood, obtained on day 0 of AZD1222 vaccination. Every receptor here comes from an adult in good health.

The genes are TRBV18 and TRBJ2-7, with D possibly TRBD2 on 5 matching bases. Germline loops: CDR1 KGHSH, CDR2 LQKENI. Trimming removed 3 bases at V and 3 bases at J, with 12 bases between. The CDR3 is made up of 14 amino acids. The CDR3 DNA reads TGTGCCAGCTCACCGCGGACTGGCTACTACGAGCAGTACTTC. It codes for CASSPRTGYYEQYF.

The CDR3 DNA reads TGCAGTGCTACCAAATACAATGAGCAGTTCTTC. Translating gives CSATKYNEQFF. V gene TRBV20-1 combines with J gene TRBJ2-1; the D is unclear. Per the germline V gene, CDR1 is DFQATT and CDR2 is SNEGSKA (reference sequence). The CDR3 is made up of 11 amino acids. Trimming left V 4 bases short and J 4 bases short, with 5 bases between.

The sample holds a few counts of this clone. The chain is built from TRBV7-2 and TRBJ2-7; 11 nucleotides agree with TRBD2. The CDR3 has 15 amino acids. Germline V CDR1 and CDR2: SGHTA, FQGNSA. Trimming took 5 bases from V and 0 from J; bases not matched to a gene: 3. CDR3 DNA: TGTGCCAGCAGCCCAGGACTAGCGGGCTCCTACGAGCAGTACTTC. Translating it yields CASSPGLAGSYEQYF.

This clone was seen just once. The J gene is TRBJ2-6, the V gene TRBV30; D unresolved. This CDR3 is 15 amino acids long. CDR1 is GTSNPN and CDR2 is SVGIG in the germline V gene (reference sequence). The ends were cut back, 5 bases at V and 1 base at J, with 12 bases in the middle. CDR3 protein: CAWSVWDSGANVLTF. DNA of the CDR3: TGTGCCTGGTCAGTTTGGGATTCTGGGGCCAACGTCCTGACTTTC.

This chain uses TRBV27 with TRBJ1-6; TRBD1 agrees at 7 bases. The trim removed 6 bases at V and 6 bases at J, leaving 5 bases unmatched. The CDR3 contains 14 residues. Germline values: CDR1 MNHEY, CDR2 SMNVEV (reference sequence). The CDR3 here is CASRPTGPNSPLHF. In DNA, the CDR3 is TGTGCCAGCAGGCCGACAGGGCCTAATTCACCCCTCCACTTT.

This sequence joins TRBV27 and TRBJ2-4, with D perhaps matching TRBD1 (5 bases). Germline V gene lookup returns CDR1 MNHEY and CDR2 SMNVEV (reference sequence). V dropped 6 bases and J dropped 0 bases, with 6 bases sitting between them. The length of the CDR3 is 13 residues. CDR3 nucleotides: TGTGCCAGCAGAGGGGTAGCCAAAAACATTCAGTACTTC. Amino acid sequence: CASRGVAKNIQYF.

The J gene is TRBJ2-2, the V gene TRBV28; TRBD2 matches at 9 bases. The CDR3 covers 15 residues. The V segment lost 7 bases and the J segment 4 bases; nucleotides outside the gene matches: 7. Germline-derived CDR1 and CDR2 are MDHEN and SYDVKM. The CDR3 bases are TGTGCCAGCAATGCGGGAGGGCGATTCACCGGGGAGCTGTTTTTT. Residues: CASNAGGRFTGELFF.